The table lists the clone carrying this T cell receptor beta chain with a few counts. No antigen is known for it. The sample comes from a study of beta chain features in type 1 diabetes. Study-wide results and caveats: With patients and controls alike, PCR might favor shorter templates to an equal degree. Moderate but significant shortening of TCRB CDR3s was recorded in all four CD4+ subsets from Type 1 diabetes patients.

The CDR3 runs 13 residues. CDR1 SGHAT and CDR2 FQNNGV come from the germline V gene. With 9 bases removed from V and 2 bases from J, the gap between germline ends came to 13 bases. Expressed TCRB transcripts were sequenced after all isolated RNA was converted to cDNA. The study sequenced naive, central memory and regulatory T cell samples to an average of about 3.6 million reads. The table came from immunoSEQ multiplex PCR; TCRdb's copy has only in-frame clones and leaves some out. This sample has more than 300,000 clones, with roughly 12% found just once. Researchers reported sorting CD4+ naive, central memory, regulatory and stem cell-like memory cells via CD45RO/CCR7/CD25/CD127/CD95/CD27.

The chain carries TRBV11-2 and TRBJ1-1; TRBD1 is a possible D gene (5 bases). This clonotype was sampled from a man younger than 30 in good health. Sequencing input: naive CD4+ T cells from blood. CDR3 amino acids: CASIKQANTEAFF. The CDR3 DNA is TGTGCCAGTATAAAACAGGCTAACACTGAAGCTTTCTTT.